The 6 T cell receptor beta chains presented below share a single source sample, sequenced in a study of cytomegalovirus exposure and HLA in healthy donors. The PCR ran on 60 Vbeta and 13 Jbeta primers. Sequencing used immunoSEQ multiplex PCR; TCRdb keeps in-frame clones, though not all of them. The data hold hundreds of thousands of clones, with nearly 80% observed a single time. Material: PBMCs. The receptor set was obtained from a male donor in good health and CMV-seronegative.

The chain has TRBV6-1 and TRBJ1-2; D is unclear. CDR1 and CDR2 (germline): MNHNS, SASEGT. The CDR3 runs 12 residues. V was shortened by 7 bases and J by 11 bases, with 17 bases between the two germline ends. The DNA for the CDR3 is TGTGCCAGCACCGAAGGGAGACCCCTATACACCTTC. Translating gives CASTEGRPLYTF.

The gene calls are TRBV9 and TRBJ1-2; 7 bases agree with TRBD1. V was clipped by 0 bases and J by 4 bases; unmatched bases: 0. Germline-derived CDR1 and CDR2 are SGDLS and YYNGEE. This CDR3 spans 13 amino acids. The CDR3 sequence is CASSVDRGYGYTF. Written as DNA, the CDR3 is TGTGCCAGCAGCGTAGACAGGGGCTATGGCTACACCTTC.

The chain is built from TRBV28 and TRBJ2-4; tentatively, D is TRBD1 (6 bases). CDR1 and CDR2 from the germline V gene are MDHEN and SYDVKM. V lost 5 bases and J 12 bases, leaving 11 bases between the germline ends. The CDR3 extends over 11 amino acids. The CDR3 region is CASSPGADQYF. The CDR3 DNA reads TGTGCCAGCAGTCCAGGGGCCGATCAGTACTTC.

The gene calls are TRBV6-6 and TRBJ1-2; TRBD1 matches 9 bases. Germline CDR1 reads MNHNY; CDR2 reads SVGAGI (reference sequence). The V segment lost 2 bases and the J segment 14 bases; nucleotides outside the gene matches: 12. The CDR3 length is 14 residues. CDR3 region: CASSYVGQGRGVTF. The CDR3 nucleotides read TGTGCCAGCAGTTACGTGGGACAGGGCCGCGGGGTGACCTTC.

The rearrangement links TRBV7-6 to TRBJ2-7, with 9 nucleotides matching TRBD1. J was trimmed by 5 bases and V by 5 bases; bases with no gene match: 1. Germline CDR1 and CDR2: SGHVS and FNYEAQ. This CDR3 has 12 amino acids. In nucleotides, the CDR3 is TGTGCCAGCAGCCGACAGGGGGACGAGCAGTACTTC. Translating it yields CASSRQGDEQYF.

The V gene is TRBV28, the J gene TRBJ2-7, with 8 positions matching TRBD1. J was trimmed by 5 bases and V by 1 base; bases with no gene match: 4. From germline, CDR1 is MDHEN and CDR2 SYDVKM. The CDR3 loop spans 14 amino acids. Here the CDR3 reads CASSLLGQANEQYF. CDR3 nucleotides: TGTGCCAGCAGTTTATTGGGACAGGCAAACGAGCAGTACTTC.